These 9 T cell receptor beta chains were all obtained from the same sample, sequenced in a study of blood T cells in healthy people across ages. A J-beta primer mix and a sample-barcoded 5' primer were used in a second PCR of about 7 to 12 cycles. TCRdb itself ran the 5' RACE reads through MiXCR, one entry per CDR3 protein. The sample records around 2 million distinct CDR3 sequences, about two fifths being singletons. Sequenced: blood. Every receptor here comes from a human donor in good health.

This chain links TRBV28 with TRBJ1-2; D uncertain. This CDR3 is 16 amino acids long. CDR1 and CDR2 from the germline V gene are MDHEN and SYDVKM. Trimming pared 3 bases from V and 0 bases from J, leaving 14 bases between. This CDR3 reads CASSFPLYSPNYGYTF. CDR3 nucleotide sequence: TGTGCCAGCAGTTTTCCACTATACAGCCCTAACTATGGCTACACCTTC.

The genes are TRBV6-5 and TRBJ1-4; TRBD1 matches 10 bases. With V trimmed by 0 bases and J by 0 bases, 10 bases remained unmatched. CDR1 and CDR2 from the germline V gene are MNHEY and SVGAGI. This CDR3 has 20 amino acids. DNA for the CDR3: TGTGCCAGCAGTTACTCGTTTTCCTGGGACAGGGGACCAACTAATGAAAAACTGTTTTTT. Translation: CASSYSFSWDRGPTNEKLFF.

The chain has TRBV20-1 and TRBJ1-2; the D is unclear. The CDR3 is 16 residues long. Germline-derived CDR1 and CDR2 are DFQATT and SNEGSKA (reference sequence). The germline V and J ends were trimmed by 1 base and 7 bases, with 22 bases remaining between them. The CDR3 sequence is CSARGLGWMVAGGYTF. CDR3 coding DNA: TGCAGTGCTAGAGGTCTTGGATGGATGGTTGCTGGTGGCTACACCTTC.

This clonotype was seen a handful of times. CDR3 nucleotide sequence: TGCGCCAGCAGCTTGATCGACTCCTACGAGCAGTTCTTC. Translating it yields CASSLIDSYEQFF. The gene calls are TRBV5-1 and TRBJ2-7; D uncertain. The J call may be wrong; the DNA end is better matched by TRBJ2-1. The CDR3 is 13 amino acids. CDR1 SGHRS and CDR2 YFSETQ come from the germline V gene.

The gene calls are TRBV7-2 and TRBJ2-7; the match to TRBD1 covers 7 bases. With V trimmed by 5 bases and J by 3 bases, 10 bases remained unmatched. Germline CDR1 and CDR2: SGHTA and FQGNSA. The CDR3 totals 15 residues. CDR3 loop: CASSRAGTVIYEQYF. CDR3 nucleotide sequence: TGTGCCAGCAGCCGGGCCGGGACAGTGATCTACGAGCAGTACTTC.

This clonotype was detected only a few times. This rearrangement joins TRBV7-2 to TRBJ2-3; perhaps TRBD2 as D (6 bases). The germline gives CDR1 SGHTA, CDR2 FQGNSA. V lost 2 bases and J lost 4, with 13 bases in between. CDR3 length: 15 amino acids. The CDR3 protein is CASSLMGLPADTQYF. Written as DNA, the CDR3 is TGTGCCAGCAGCTTAATGGGACTCCCTGCAGATACGCAGTATTTT.

The genes are TRBV12-5 and TRBJ1-2, with D unresolved. The germline CDR1 and CDR2 sequences are LGHNT and FRNRAP. V was shortened by 9 bases and J by 8 bases, with 19 bases between the two germline ends. The length of the CDR3 is 13 residues. The CDR3 DNA reads as TGTGCTAGCGGTCCTGCTACCCTTATGGGCTACACCTTC. Amino acid sequence: CASGPATLMGYTF.

This clonotype showed up just a few times. The rearrangement uses TRBV12-3 or TRBV12-4 and TRBJ2-1; tentative D call: TRBD1 (6 bases). This CDR3 is built from 12 residues. V lost 3 bases and J 10 bases, leaving 10 bases between the germline ends. CDR3 bases: TGTGCCAGCAGTTTTGGACAGCCAGAGCAGTTCTTC. Protein sequence: CASSFGQPEQFF.

This clonotype has only a few counts. The chain links TRBV27 to TRBJ1-5, with unresolved D. Deletions cut 6 bases from V and 6 bases from J, with 12 bases between. This CDR3 comprises 13 residues. From germline, CDR1 is MNHEY and CDR2 SMNVEV (reference sequence). The DNA for the CDR3 is TGTGCCAGCAGCGACGTACTTGGTCAGCCCCAGCATTTT. This translates into CASSDVLGQPQHF.